These T cell receptor beta chains were read from a single sample in a study of T cell repertoires in cytomegalovirus infection. From the reads, TCRdb called clonotypes with MiXCR, one entry per CDR3 protein. The table lists around 500,000 distinct CDR3 sequences, 40% to 50% of them singletons. Antigen specificity for these receptors is unknown. The sample here was cultured PBMCs, taken from culture after CMV antigen stimulation. Every receptor here comes from a human donor in good health (CMV status not recorded). Some clones in this sample may be carry-over from other donors' samples. The CDR3 runs from the conserved cysteine through the conserved F or W. Fields, in order: clone size, D gene, V gene, J gene, CDR3 protein, CDR3 DNA. A D gene is named only where the DNA matches it firmly. Clone size is given for some rows only: seen once, a few or many times, or a class if the clone is expanded.

clone_size: -
d_call: -
v_call: TRBV6-2/TRBV6-3
j_call: TRBJ1-5
cdr3_aa: CASSESSQPQHF
cdr3_nt: TGTGCCAGCAGTGAAAGTAGTCAGCCCCAGCATTTT

clone_size: -
d_call: TRBD2
v_call: TRBV7-6
j_call: TRBJ2-7
cdr3_aa: CASSLGGRDYEQYF
cdr3_nt: TGTGCCAGCAGCTTAGGCGGGAGGGACTACGAGCAGTACTTC

clone_size: few
d_call: -
v_call: TRBV6-6
j_call: TRBJ1-6
cdr3_aa: CASTSFGSGPGPLHF
cdr3_nt: TGTGCCAGCACCTCTTTTGGGTCGGGCCCGGGACCCCTCCACTTT

clone_size: few
d_call: -
v_call: TRBV5-4
j_call: TRBJ1-1
cdr3_aa: CASSPPRQAGTEAFF
cdr3_nt: TGTGCCAGCAGCCCCCCCCGGCAGGCAGGGACTGAAGCTTTCTTT

clone_size: -
d_call: -
v_call: TRBV6-1
j_call: TRBJ1-4
cdr3_aa: CASNNGPNEKLFF
cdr3_nt: TGTGCCAGCAACAACGGACCCAATGAAAAACTGTTTTTT

clone_size: -
d_call: TRBD1
v_call: TRBV20-1
j_call: TRBJ1-5
cdr3_aa: CSAKQGAGNQPQHF
cdr3_nt: TGCAGTGCAAAGCAGGGGGCCGGCAATCAGCCCCAGCATTTT

clone_size: -
d_call: -
v_call: TRBV27
j_call: TRBJ2-3
cdr3_aa: CASSLTTGSDTQYF
cdr3_nt: TGTGCCAGCAGTTTGACGACGGGGAGCGATACGCAGTATTTT

clone_size: -
d_call: -
v_call: TRBV28
j_call: TRBJ2-1
cdr3_aa: CASKVDVSYNEQFF
cdr3_nt: TGTGCCAGCAAGGTGGATGTTTCCTACAATGAGCAGTTCTTC

clone_size: -
d_call: -
v_call: TRBV11-2
j_call: TRBJ2-1
cdr3_aa: CASSPLRRGGYNEQFF
cdr3_nt: TGTGCCAGCAGCCCCCTACGAAGGGGTGGGTACAATGAGCAGTTCTTC

clone_size: few
d_call: -
v_call: TRBV7-6
j_call: TRBJ2-7
cdr3_aa: CASSFSPILSYEQYF
cdr3_nt: TGTGCCAGCAGCTTCAGTCCTATACTATCCTACGAGCAGTACTTC

clone_size: few
d_call: TRBD2
v_call: TRBV20-1
j_call: TRBJ2-7
cdr3_aa: CSARDSRSGGPYEQYF
cdr3_nt: TGCAGTGCTAGAGATAGTAGAAGCGGGGGACCCTACGAGCAGTACTTC

clone_size: -
d_call: -
v_call: TRBV6-6
j_call: TRBJ2-3
cdr3_aa: CASRMDGTSTDTQYF
cdr3_nt: TGTGCCAGCAGGATGGACGGGACTAGCACAGATACGCAGTATTTT

clone_size: -
d_call: -
v_call: TRBV12-3/TRBV12-4
j_call: TRBJ2-3
cdr3_aa: CASSFSVPGLQYF
cdr3_nt: TGTGCCAGCAGTTTTTCAGTGCCGGGATTGCAGTATTTT

clone_size: once
d_call: -
v_call: TRBV19
j_call: TRBJ1-4
cdr3_aa: CASSIGGYNEKLFF
cdr3_nt: TGTGCCAGTAGTATTGGCGGATATAATGAAAAACTGTTTTTT

clone_size: -
d_call: -
v_call: TRBV12-5
j_call: TRBJ2-3
cdr3_aa: CASGLVGSTDTQYF
cdr3_nt: TGTGCTAGTGGTTTGGTTGGAAGCACAGATACGCAGTATTTT

clone_size: -
d_call: TRBD1
v_call: TRBV7-2
j_call: TRBJ2-2
cdr3_aa: CASSPNRGVTGELFF
cdr3_nt: TGTGCCAGCTCTCCAAACAGGGGGGTGACCGGGGAGCTGTTTTTT